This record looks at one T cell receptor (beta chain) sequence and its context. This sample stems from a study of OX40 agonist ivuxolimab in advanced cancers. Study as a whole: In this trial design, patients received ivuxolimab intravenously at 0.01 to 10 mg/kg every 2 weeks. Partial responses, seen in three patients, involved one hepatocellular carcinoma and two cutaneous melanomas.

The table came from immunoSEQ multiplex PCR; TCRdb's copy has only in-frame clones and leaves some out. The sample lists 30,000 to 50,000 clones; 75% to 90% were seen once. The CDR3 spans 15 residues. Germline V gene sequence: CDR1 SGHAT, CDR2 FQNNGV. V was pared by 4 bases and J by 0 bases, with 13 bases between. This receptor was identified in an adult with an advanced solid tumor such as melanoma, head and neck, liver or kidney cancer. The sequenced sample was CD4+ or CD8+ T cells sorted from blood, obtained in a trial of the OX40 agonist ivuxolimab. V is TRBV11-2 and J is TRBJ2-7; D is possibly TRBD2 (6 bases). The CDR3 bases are TGTGCCAGCAGCTCAGGGACTGACCCCTCCTACGAGCAGTACTTC. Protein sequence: CASSSGTDPSYEQYF.